The rows below give T cell receptor beta chains drawn from one sample of a study of type 1 regulatory T cells. These receptors' antigens are unknown. One entry per CDR3 protein results from TCRdb running MiXCR on the reads. The sample comprises about 62,000 distinct CDR3 sequences, less than 70% of which are singletons, and 1.5% to 2% rests with the top ten. The sequenced material came from cultured non-Tr1 T cells, either the whole culture or a sorted T cell fraction (not recorded which). Receptor source: a human donor in good health. CDR3s include the opening cysteine and the closing phenylalanine or tryptophan. D genes are given only for firm matches. Expanded clones are given a class, and other clones once, few, many or no size at all.

cdr3_nt: TGTGCCAGCAGCCCGGGACCGTCCTATGGCTACACCTTC
cdr3_aa: CASSPGPSYGYTF
j_call: TRBJ1-2
v_call: TRBV14
d_call: NA
clone_size: NA

cdr3_nt: TGTGCCAGCAGTTACCATACCTCCTTAGCGGGAGGATACCAAGAGACCCAGTACTTC
cdr3_aa: CASSYHTSLAGGYQETQYF
j_call: TRBJ2-5
v_call: TRBV6-5
d_call: TRBD2
clone_size: NA

cdr3_nt: TGCGCCAGCAGCTCTTTCGCGGGAAGCGGGAGGGAAGAGACCCAGTACTTC
cdr3_aa: CASSSFAGSGREETQYF
j_call: TRBJ2-5
v_call: TRBV5-1
d_call: TRBD2
clone_size: NA

cdr3_nt: TGCGCCAGCAGACCCGGGACAGGGGACACTGAAGCTTTCTTT
cdr3_aa: CASRPGTGDTEAFF
j_call: TRBJ1-1
v_call: TRBV5-1
d_call: TRBD1
clone_size: few

cdr3_nt: TGTGCCAGCAGTGGACTAGCGGGACGGACCGGGGAGCTGTTTTTT
cdr3_aa: CASSGLAGRTGELFF
j_call: TRBJ2-2
v_call: TRBV2
d_call: TRBD2
clone_size: NA

cdr3_nt: TGTGCCAGCAGCCCTTGGACAGGGACGACTGAAGCTTTCTTT
cdr3_aa: CASSPWTGTTEAFF
j_call: TRBJ1-1
v_call: TRBV7-2
d_call: TRBD1
clone_size: NA

cdr3_nt: TGTGCCAGCAGCTTAGAGGTAGCCAAAAACATTCAGTACTTC
cdr3_aa: CASSLEVAKNIQYF
j_call: TRBJ2-4
v_call: TRBV7-9
d_call: NA
clone_size: NA

cdr3_nt: TGTGCCAGCAGCTTAGGGTCCGGGGAGCTGTTTTTT
cdr3_aa: CASSLGSGELFF
j_call: TRBJ2-2
v_call: TRBV7-2
d_call: NA
clone_size: NA

cdr3_nt: TGCGCCAGCAGCTTACAAGGGGCGCCGGTAGATACGCAGTATTTT
cdr3_aa: CASSLQGAPVDTQYF
j_call: TRBJ2-3
v_call: TRBV5-1
d_call: NA
clone_size: NA

cdr3_nt: TGTGCCACCAGTGATTGGGGGGACACTGAAGCTTTCTTT
cdr3_aa: CATSDWGDTEAFF
j_call: TRBJ1-1
v_call: TRBV24-1
d_call: NA
clone_size: few

cdr3_nt: TGTGCCTGGAGTGCGCTGGGTGATCAGCCCCAGCATTTT
cdr3_aa: CAWSALGDQPQHF
j_call: TRBJ1-5
v_call: TRBV30
d_call: NA
clone_size: NA

cdr3_nt: TGTGCCAGCAGCCAAGGGACTAGCGGGAATAGGTTCTTC
cdr3_aa: CASSQGTSGNRFF
j_call: TRBJ2-1
v_call: TRBV3-1
d_call: TRBD2
clone_size: few

cdr3_nt: TGTGCCAGCAGCAACCACAGGGGGAGGAATTCACCCCTCCACTTT
cdr3_aa: CASSNHRGRNSPLHF
j_call: TRBJ1-6
v_call: TRBV7-2
d_call: TRBD1
clone_size: NA

cdr3_nt: TGCAGCGCTGAGCCAGGGGTGGGTCAGCCCCAGCATTTT
cdr3_aa: CSAEPGVGQPQHF
j_call: TRBJ1-5
v_call: TRBV29-1
d_call: NA
clone_size: NA

cdr3_nt: TGCGCCAGCAGCCCTGGATTGGGACTGAACGTTGCCCACGAGCAGTACTTC
cdr3_aa: CASSPGLGLNVAHEQYF
j_call: TRBJ2-7
v_call: TRBV4-1
d_call: NA
clone_size: few

cdr3_nt: TGCGCCAGCAGCCAAGATGCGCAGGTCAATCAGCCCCGGCATTTT
cdr3_aa: CASSQDAQVNQPRHF
j_call: TRBJ1-5
v_call: TRBV4-3
d_call: NA
clone_size: NA

cdr3_nt: TGTGCCAGCAGCGTCGGTAACGTTGGGGCATACGAGACCCAGTACTTC
cdr3_aa: CASSVGNVGAYETQYF
j_call: TRBJ2-5
v_call: TRBV9
d_call: NA
clone_size: NA

cdr3_nt: TGTGCCAGCCATAACCCGGGACTAGGGATCACGGAGCAGTTCTTC
cdr3_aa: CASHNPGLGITEQFF
j_call: TRBJ2-1
v_call: TRBV27
d_call: TRBD2
clone_size: once

cdr3_nt: TGTGCCAGCTCATCCAGATCCGGGACTAAGGTATACGAGCAGTACTTC
cdr3_aa: CASSSRSGTKVYEQYF
j_call: TRBJ2-7
v_call: TRBV18
d_call: TRBD2
clone_size: NA

cdr3_nt: TGTGCCAGCACCTTGACAGGCAGGAACACTGAAGCTTTCTTT
cdr3_aa: CASTLTGRNTEAFF
j_call: TRBJ1-1
v_call: TRBV12-3/TRBV12-4
d_call: NA
clone_size: NA

cdr3_nt: TGTGCCAGCAGCCGGGCGGGACAGGGGGCCTCCTACGAGCAGTACTTC
cdr3_aa: CASSRAGQGASYEQYF
j_call: TRBJ2-7
v_call: TRBV25-1
d_call: TRBD1
clone_size: few

cdr3_nt: TGTGCCAGCAGTACCTCTCTGAGCGGTTCCTACAATGAGCAGTTCTTC
cdr3_aa: CASSTSLSGSYNEQFF
j_call: TRBJ2-1
v_call: TRBV6-5
d_call: NA
clone_size: NA

cdr3_nt: TGTGCCAGCGTCGGGACCCCTAACACTGAAGCTTTCTTT
cdr3_aa: CASVGTPNTEAFF
j_call: TRBJ1-1
v_call: TRBV28
d_call: NA
clone_size: few

cdr3_nt: TGTGCCAGCAGTGAATATGGGGTGGCGAGTGGAAACACCATATATTTT
cdr3_aa: CASSEYGVASGNTIYF
j_call: TRBJ1-3
v_call: TRBV25-1
d_call: NA
clone_size: NA

cdr3_nt: TGTGCCAGCAGTACCCCGACAGGGGGTGAGAATGAGCAGTTCTTC
cdr3_aa: CASSTPTGGENEQFF
j_call: TRBJ2-1
v_call: TRBV6-5
d_call: TRBD1
clone_size: NA

cdr3_nt: TGTGCCAGCAGCCTGGCTTACGGAACCTACGAGCAGTACTTC
cdr3_aa: CASSLAYGTYEQYF
j_call: TRBJ2-7
v_call: TRBV11-2
d_call: NA
clone_size: NA

cdr3_nt: TGCGCCAGCAGCTTGACCCAGGGGACAACCTACGAGCAGTACTTC
cdr3_aa: CASSLTQGTTYEQYF
j_call: TRBJ2-7
v_call: TRBV5-1
d_call: NA
clone_size: few

cdr3_nt: TGCAGTGGTGACAGTCCAACCACAGATACGCAGTATTTT
cdr3_aa: CSGDSPTTDTQYF
j_call: TRBJ2-3
v_call: TRBV20-1
d_call: NA
clone_size: once

cdr3_nt: TGCGCCAGCAGTCTTAGGGCCCTCGACTCTGGAAACACCATATATTTT
cdr3_aa: CASSLRALDSGNTIYF
j_call: TRBJ1-3
v_call: TRBV5-1
d_call: NA
clone_size: once

cdr3_nt: TGTGCCAGCAGGGAACCTTATAGCAATCAGCCCCAGCATTTT
cdr3_aa: CASREPYSNQPQHF
j_call: TRBJ1-5
v_call: TRBV2
d_call: NA
clone_size: once

cdr3_nt: TGTGCCAGCAGCCTCGGGACAGCTAATGAAAAACTGTTTTTT
cdr3_aa: CASSLGTANEKLFF
j_call: TRBJ1-4
v_call: TRBV7-9
d_call: TRBD1
clone_size: few

cdr3_nt: TGTGCCAGCAGCCCCGGGACAGGCCGGACCTACGAGCAGTACTTC
cdr3_aa: CASSPGTGRTYEQYF
j_call: TRBJ2-7
v_call: TRBV12-3/TRBV12-4
d_call: TRBD1
clone_size: NA

cdr3_nt: TGTGCCAGCAAAGAAGGGTCTCCGTACGAGCAGTACTTC
cdr3_aa: CASKEGSPYEQYF
j_call: TRBJ2-7
v_call: TRBV28
d_call: NA
clone_size: NA

cdr3_nt: TGTGCCAGCAGCTTTAGAGTCGCCGACGAGCAGTACTTC
cdr3_aa: CASSFRVADEQYF
j_call: TRBJ2-7
v_call: TRBV7-2
d_call: NA
clone_size: few

cdr3_nt: TGTGCCAGCAGACAACTAGCGGCTCAAGAGACCCAGTACTTC
cdr3_aa: CASRQLAAQETQYF
j_call: TRBJ2-5
v_call: TRBV6-2/TRBV6-3
d_call: TRBD2
clone_size: NA

cdr3_nt: TGTGCCAGCAGCCTGGGACGGAATAGCAATCAGCCCCAGCATTTT
cdr3_aa: CASSLGRNSNQPQHF
j_call: TRBJ1-5
v_call: TRBV7-2
d_call: NA
clone_size: NA

cdr3_nt: TGTGCCAGCAGCAGACCCCGACTAGCGGGTCGGGATACGCAGTATTTT
cdr3_aa: CASSRPRLAGRDTQYF
j_call: TRBJ2-3
v_call: TRBV3-1
d_call: TRBD2
clone_size: NA

cdr3_nt: TGTGCCAGCAGTGAAGCGAGACTAGCGGGAGGAGATACGCAGTATTTT
cdr3_aa: CASSEARLAGGDTQYF
j_call: TRBJ2-3
v_call: TRBV2
d_call: TRBD2
clone_size: NA

cdr3_nt: TGCGTCAGCAGCGCTAGCGGGACAACCTACAATGAGCAGTTCTTC
cdr3_aa: CVSSASGTTYNEQFF
j_call: TRBJ2-1
v_call: TRBV5-1
d_call: TRBD2
clone_size: NA

cdr3_nt: TGTGCCTGGAGTGCACTTTCGGGCAGAGGTCCCTACAATGAGCAGTTCTTC
cdr3_aa: CAWSALSGRGPYNEQFF
j_call: TRBJ2-1
v_call: TRBV30
d_call: NA
clone_size: NA

cdr3_nt: TGCGCCAGCAGCTTAAGCCAGGGTAACGGGGCCAACGTCCTGACTTTC
cdr3_aa: CASSLSQGNGANVLTF
j_call: TRBJ2-6
v_call: TRBV5-1
d_call: NA
clone_size: NA

cdr3_nt: TGTGCCAGCGGGACCCCGCCTAGCTATGGCTACACCTTC
cdr3_aa: CASGTPPSYGYTF
j_call: TRBJ1-2
v_call: TRBV19
d_call: NA
clone_size: NA

cdr3_nt: TGCGCCAGCAGAGGCAGGAGGGGTATGGAGACCCAGTACTTC
cdr3_aa: CASRGRRGMETQYF
j_call: TRBJ2-5
v_call: TRBV5-1
d_call: NA
clone_size: NA

cdr3_nt: TGTGCCAGCAGCTTACAAGCGCTGAACACCGGGGAGCTGTTTTTT
cdr3_aa: CASSLQALNTGELFF
j_call: TRBJ2-2
v_call: TRBV5-5
d_call: NA
clone_size: NA

cdr3_nt: TGTGCCAGCAGGGCTAGCGGGACCTTATACACCGGGGAGCTGTTTTTT
cdr3_aa: CASRASGTLYTGELFF
j_call: TRBJ2-2
v_call: TRBV6-1
d_call: TRBD2
clone_size: few

cdr3_nt: TGCGCCAGCAGCCGCCGATCGGACTCCTACAATGAGCAGTTCTTC
cdr3_aa: CASSRRSDSYNEQFF
j_call: TRBJ2-1
v_call: TRBV4-3
d_call: NA
clone_size: NA

cdr3_nt: TGCGCCAGCAGCCGTGAGGGACAGACCTACGAGCAGTACTTC
cdr3_aa: CASSREGQTYEQYF
j_call: TRBJ2-7
v_call: TRBV5-1
d_call: TRBD1
clone_size: medium-sized

cdr3_nt: TGTGCCAGCTCACCGGACCGGCAAGAGACCCAGTACTTC
cdr3_aa: CASSPDRQETQYF
j_call: TRBJ2-5
v_call: TRBV18
d_call: NA
clone_size: few

cdr3_nt: TGTGCCAGCAGCGGTGGGGCCCCGGCCTCTGGAAACACCATATATTTT
cdr3_aa: CASSGGAPASGNTIYF
j_call: TRBJ1-3
v_call: TRBV7-7
d_call: NA
clone_size: few

cdr3_nt: TGTGCCAGTAGCCTAATTAGGGGTTTTAACAATGAGCAGTTCTTC
cdr3_aa: CASSLIRGFNNEQFF
j_call: TRBJ2-1
v_call: TRBV19
d_call: NA
clone_size: NA

cdr3_nt: TGCGCCAGCAGCGCGGACAGGGGGCCAGCAACTAATGAAAAACTGTTTTTT
cdr3_aa: CASSADRGPATNEKLFF
j_call: TRBJ1-4
v_call: TRBV5-1
d_call: TRBD1
clone_size: NA

cdr3_nt: TGTGCCACCAGCAGCGGGGTTGGAAACATTCAGTACTTC
cdr3_aa: CATSSGVGNIQYF
j_call: TRBJ2-4
v_call: TRBV15
d_call: NA
clone_size: NA

cdr3_nt: TGTGCCAGCAGCTTGATACTAGCGGGAGTAAACGAGCAGTACTTC
cdr3_aa: CASSLILAGVNEQYF
j_call: TRBJ2-7
v_call: TRBV7-2
d_call: TRBD2
clone_size: NA

cdr3_nt: TGTGCCACCCTGAGGGGACAGAGCGGGGAGCTGTTTTTT
cdr3_aa: CATLRGQSGELFF
j_call: TRBJ2-2
v_call: TRBV6-1
d_call: TRBD1
clone_size: NA

cdr3_nt: TGTGCCAGCAGTTTAGTACAGAACACTGAAGCTTTCTTT
cdr3_aa: CASSLVQNTEAFF
j_call: TRBJ1-1
v_call: TRBV6-5
d_call: NA
clone_size: NA